This TCR beta chain is from a study of human thymus T cells. CDR3 length: 16 residues. Germline V lookup: CDR1 GTSNPN, CDR2 SVGIG (reference sequence). The V and J ends lost 0 bases and 4 bases respectively, with 16 bases between them. Thymus was obtained from resections taken during corrective heart surgery. Method: immunoSEQ multiplex PCR; TCRdb's copy keeps in-frame clones and lacks some. The sample records roughly 120,000 clones, around 94% being singletons. The sequence derives from a boy less than two years old with a congenital heart defect but otherwise immunologically healthy. The V and J genes are TRBV30 and TRBJ1-3; D not certain. Specimen: thymus tissue. The CDR3 is CAWSVLEEDGGNTIYF. CDR3 in DNA: TGTGCCTGGAGTGTACTAGAGGAGGACGGCGGAAACACCATATATTTT.